This TCR beta chain appears in the sequencing data of a study of cytomegalovirus exposure and HLA in healthy donors. Points from the study as a whole: Reportedly, HLA-A and HLA-B alleles of most subjects were accurately predicted from TCR beta. Later analysis suggested links between common viral pathogens and several top significant clusters. When analyzed later, a missense DCLRE1C variant was found to be linked to TCR beta V- and J-gene trimming.

The primer mix had 60 Vbeta and 13 Jbeta primers. As originally analysed: Among the unique TCR beta chains that a later analysis counted, about 85 million in all, 9.5 million to 11 million were shared. Libraries were prepared by immunoSEQ multiplex PCR; TCRdb keeps only in-frame clonotypes and omits some of them. V, J and clone size are those of that table, while D and trimming were read from the DNA. This table holds tens of thousands of clones, over 60% found once. Details on this clone: Its antigen remains unidentified.

This clonotype originated in a man aged 35-49 years in good health and CMV-seronegative. The sequencing input was PBMCs.

CDR3 nucleotides: TGTGCCAGCAGCAGCCCCGGGACTAGCGGGAGGGGCGAGCAGTACTTC. Translated: CASSSPGTSGRGEQYF. The chain combines TRBV7-6 with TRBJ2-7; 16 positions agree with TRBD2. Looked up from germline, CDR1 is SGHVS and CDR2 is FNYEAQ. The trim removed 5 bases at V and 6 bases at J, leaving 7 bases unmatched. The CDR3 is made up of 16 amino acids.